Listed below are T cell receptor beta chains from one sample, sequenced in a study of T and B cells in COVID-19 patients. MiXCR was run by TCRdb on the multiplex PCR reads, yielding one entry per CDR3 protein. The profile covers roughly 4,700 distinct CDR3 sequences, with about 26% appearing a single time and roughly 36% taken by the ten largest. The specimen was blood. The receptors come from a human donor with active COVID-19. CDR3s include the opening cysteine and the closing phenylalanine or tryptophan. The order of the fields is J gene, clone size, V gene, D gene, CDR3 protein, CDR3 DNA. The D gene is left open where the match is weak. Not every row has a clone size; where given, it reads once, few, many or a size class.

J: TRBJ2-2
size: large
V: TRBV29-1
D: .
CDR3: CSVGEARELFF
DNA: TGCAGCGTTGGAGAAGCCCGGGAGCTGTTTTTT

J: TRBJ2-3
size: medium-sized
V: TRBV5-4
D: TRBD1
CDR3: CASSATGTGADTQYF
DNA: TGTGCCAGCAGCGCTACCGGGACAGGGGCGGATACGCAGTATTTT

J: TRBJ2-1
size: few
V: TRBV4-3
D: TRBD2
CDR3: CASSQDFPPLAGNEQFF
DNA: TGCGCCAGCAGCCAAGATTTCCCCCCGCTAGCGGGCAATGAGCAGTTCTTC

J: TRBJ2-2
size: few
V: TRBV20-1
D: .
CDR3: CSASRQTNTGELFF
DNA: TGCAGTGCTAGCAGGCAGACGAACACCGGGGAGCTGTTTTTT

J: TRBJ2-3
size: .
V: TRBV5-6
D: .
CDR3: CASSLMGRTDTQYF
DNA: TGCGCCAGCAGCTTGATGGGCCGCACAGATACGCAGTATTTT

J: TRBJ2-2
size: medium-sized
V: TRBV12-3/TRBV12-4
D: .
CDR3: CATSIPSPGELFF
DNA: TGTGCCACCTCAATTCCTAGCCCCGGGGAGCTGTTTTTT

J: TRBJ1-2
size: medium-sized
V: TRBV19
D: .
CDR3: CASSVGGLYYGYTF
DNA: TGTGCCAGTAGCGTCGGGGGTCTCTACTATGGCTACACCTTC

J: TRBJ1-6
size: medium-sized
V: TRBV18
D: TRBD1
CDR3: CASGGDSNSPLHF
DNA: TGTGCCAGCGGGGGGGACAGCAATTCACCCCTCCACTTT

J: TRBJ1-5
size: medium-sized
V: TRBV19
D: TRBD1
CDR3: CASTATGEQPQHF
DNA: TGTGCCAGTACCGCTACAGGGGAACAGCCCCAGCATTTT

J: TRBJ1-4
size: .
V: TRBV24-1
D: .
CDR3: CATSLGADEKLFF
DNA: TGTGCCACCAGTCTCGGGGCAGATGAAAAACTGTTTTTT

J: TRBJ1-5
size: medium-sized
V: TRBV6-2/TRBV6-3
D: .
CDR3: CASHRDGNQPQHF
DNA: TGTGCCAGTCACAGGGATGGCAATCAGCCCCAGCATTTT

J: TRBJ2-1
size: few
V: TRBV20-1
D: .
CDR3: CSARGGMYNEQFF
DNA: TGCAGTGCTAGGGGGGGAATGTACAATGAGCAGTTCTTC

J: TRBJ2-5
size: medium-sized
V: TRBV19
D: .
CDR3: CASSISTRKQTQYF
DNA: TGTGCCAGTAGTATTTCAACTAGGAAACAGACCCAGTACTTC

J: TRBJ2-1
size: few
V: TRBV7-9
D: .
CDR3: CASRSIKDEQFF
DNA: TGTGCCAGCAGATCTATCAAGGATGAGCAGTTCTTC

J: TRBJ2-6
size: .
V: TRBV20-1
D: .
CDR3: CSAEGTGNVLTF
DNA: TGCAGTGCCGAGGGAACAGGCAACGTCCTGACTTTC

J: TRBJ2-1
size: few
V: TRBV20-1
D: .
CDR3: CSARRLPEDEQFF
DNA: TGCAGTGCTAGAAGGCTCCCGGAGGATGAGCAGTTCTTC

J: TRBJ1-6
size: .
V: TRBV4-3
D: .
CDR3: CASSQELGDYNSPLHF
DNA: TGCGCCAGCAGCCAAGAGTTAGGGGATTACAATTCACCCCTCCACTTT

J: TRBJ2-7
size: .
V: TRBV5-6
D: .
CDR3: CASSSGGQGTYEQYF
DNA: TGCGCCAGCAGCTCCGGAGGGCAGGGGACCTACGAGCAGTACTTC

J: TRBJ2-7
size: medium-sized
V: TRBV13
D: .
CDR3: CASSSSRRVVRHEQYF
DNA: TGTGCCAGCAGCTCCTCAAGGAGGGTAGTCAGGCACGAGCAGTACTTC

J: TRBJ2-5
size: .
V: TRBV5-1
D: .
CDR3: CASYRHGETQYF
DNA: TGCGCCAGCTACCGGCACGGCGAGACCCAGTACTTC

J: TRBJ2-5
size: .
V: TRBV24-1
D: .
CDR3: CATSEWTSTWWSKETQYF
DNA: TGTGCCACCAGTGAATGGACGAGCACATGGTGGTCGAAAGAGACCCAGTACTTC

J: TRBJ2-5
size: medium-sized
V: TRBV5-4
D: .
CDR3: CASSTGVKIPGAQYF
DNA: TGTGCCAGCAGCACGGGGGTTAAGATCCCAGGGGCCCAGTACTTC

J: TRBJ2-3
size: .
V: TRBV4-3
D: TRBD2
CDR3: CASSQVSASGNADTQYF
DNA: TGCGCCAGCAGCCAAGTTTCGGCTAGCGGGAACGCAGATACGCAGTATTTT

J: TRBJ1-1
size: medium-sized
V: TRBV6-2/TRBV6-3
D: TRBD1
CDR3: CATQGAAMNTEAFF
DNA: TGTGCCACGCAGGGGGCGGCCATGAACACTGAAGCTTTCTTT

J: TRBJ1-5
size: few
V: TRBV6-2/TRBV6-3
D: .
CDR3: CASSVRDSNQPQHF
DNA: TGTGCCAGCAGTGTCCGGGACAGCAATCAGCCCCAGCATTTT